A selection of T cell receptor beta chains follows, all from one sample in a study of CD8+ T cells in alopecia areata. Some clones are missing from TCRdb's copy, which holds only in-frame ones; the method was immunoSEQ multiplex PCR. The sample carries about 200,000 clones, about two fifths recorded once. Sequenced here: CD4+ T cells sorted from blood, sampled between weeks 30 and 35, from a patient treated with tofacitinib. These receptor sequences come from a human donor with alopecia areata. Both conserved end residues are trimmed from each CDR3. Each record gives: V gene, D gene, CDR3 protein. The D gene is left open where the match is weak.

v_call: TRBV5-1
d_call: TRBD1
cdr3_aa: ASSLEGTGLHEQY

v_call: TRBV5-1
d_call: .
cdr3_aa: ASSLEAEAF

v_call: TRBV7-8
d_call: .
cdr3_aa: ASSLGLNSYEQY

v_call: TRBV6-5
d_call: .
cdr3_aa: AISEGSADEQF

v_call: TRBV9
d_call: TRBD2
cdr3_aa: ASSVGSGATDTQY

v_call: TRBV7-9
d_call: .
cdr3_aa: ASSPGTSGDTQY

v_call: TRBV7-9
d_call: .
cdr3_aa: ASSYGEGGNQPQH

v_call: TRBV25-1
d_call: .
cdr3_aa: ASSAINNGVTDTQY

v_call: TRBV7-3
d_call: .
cdr3_aa: ASSLQGGALTDTQY

v_call: TRBV19
d_call: TRBD1
cdr3_aa: ASTRNQGAEAF

v_call: TRBV11-2
d_call: .
cdr3_aa: ASTVARRGQLAKNIQY

v_call: TRBV27
d_call: .
cdr3_aa: ASSESRTSYEQY

v_call: TRBV5-1
d_call: .
cdr3_aa: ASSGASTDTQY

v_call: TRBV6-5
d_call: TRBD1
cdr3_aa: ASSYDRVNEKLF

v_call: TRBV27
d_call: .
cdr3_aa: ASTRRGYNEQF

v_call: TRBV2
d_call: .
cdr3_aa: ASSEMGVQTQY

v_call: TRBV4-1
d_call: .
cdr3_aa: ASSQVPVRGETQY

v_call: TRBV7-3
d_call: .
cdr3_aa: ASSLISGQNYEQY

v_call: TRBV29-1
d_call: .
cdr3_aa: TLGRLGGFGTEAF

v_call: TRBV30
d_call: .
cdr3_aa: AWSPPMNTEAF

v_call: TRBV7-9
d_call: .
cdr3_aa: ASSLGQTTTNEKLF

v_call: TRBV4-1
d_call: .
cdr3_aa: ASSQGRPYQETQY

v_call: TRBV10-3
d_call: .
cdr3_aa: AIKTDLLNTEAF

v_call: TRBV29-1
d_call: .
cdr3_aa: SVVNKLSNTEAF

v_call: TRBV30
d_call: .
cdr3_aa: AWGAREKLF

v_call: TRBV5-1
d_call: TRBD2
cdr3_aa: ASSFSLAGRPDTQY

v_call: TRBV7-9
d_call: .
cdr3_aa: ASSLVRDMNTEAF

v_call: TRBV5-1
d_call: .
cdr3_aa: ASSLRGRPSTDTQY

v_call: TRBV12-5
d_call: .
cdr3_aa: ASGLEGGTEAF

v_call: TRBV5-1
d_call: .
cdr3_aa: ASSFTGDYGYT

v_call: TRBV5-1
d_call: TRBD2
cdr3_aa: ASSPRTSGNTGELF

v_call: TRBV7-3
d_call: .
cdr3_aa: ASRPNDLTDTQY

v_call: TRBV7-3
d_call: .
cdr3_aa: ASSLSGKETQY

v_call: TRBV5-4
d_call: .
cdr3_aa: ASSGRQNTGELF

v_call: TRBV5-1
d_call: .
cdr3_aa: ASSLTAGGELF

v_call: TRBV9
d_call: TRBD2
cdr3_aa: ASSGPSGGYNEQF

v_call: TRBV30
d_call: .
cdr3_aa: AWSGVLAEAF

v_call: TRBV2
d_call: .
cdr3_aa: ASSAFGGISYEQY

v_call: TRBV6-6
d_call: TRBD2
cdr3_aa: ASSYASGRLSNEQF

v_call: TRBV9
d_call: TRBD2
cdr3_aa: ASSVVGTSGTDTQY

v_call: TRBV7-6
d_call: .
cdr3_aa: ASSKNSGTGNTEAF

v_call: TRBV27
d_call: .
cdr3_aa: ASTSGAASYNSPLH

v_call: TRBV25-1
d_call: .
cdr3_aa: ASSVQWGQF

v_call: TRBV27
d_call: TRBD2
cdr3_aa: ASSPLLLAGGGTGELF

v_call: TRBV2
d_call: .
cdr3_aa: ASSFNEGGTEAF

v_call: TRBV27
d_call: .
cdr3_aa: ASSFTLSLNSPLH

v_call: TRBV15
d_call: TRBD1
cdr3_aa: ATSRDDRVGYGYT

v_call: TRBV7-8
d_call: TRBD2
cdr3_aa: ASSSPPAGPYEQY

v_call: TRBV6-6
d_call: TRBD1
cdr3_aa: ASGFRNRGSTTEAF

v_call: TRBV25-1
d_call: .
cdr3_aa: ASSEYMVLF

v_call: TRBV14
d_call: .
cdr3_aa: ASSQEGQGRIQY

v_call: TRBV11-2
d_call: TRBD1
cdr3_aa: ASSLTQGTYNEQF

v_call: TRBV7-8
d_call: .
cdr3_aa: ASSRAHEQY